This T cell receptor (beta chain) is from a study of cytomegalovirus exposure and HLA in healthy donors. As for the study in general: The approximately 120 validation repertoires, a later analysis reported, used the same platform as the approximately 700 first-cohort repertoires. Study outcomes and limitations: Most TCRs appeared rarely, but some public TCRs recurred in many donors. Reportedly, diagnosis of cytomegalovirus status by the classifier showed high specificity and sensitivity. Subsequent analysis found a tendency for first-cohort TCR clusters to co-occur within the 120 or so validation repertoires.

A remark on this clone: Its antigen is unknown.

TCRdb's table, derived via immunoSEQ multiplex PCR, lists solely in-frame clones and lacks some. The sample records more than 20,000 clones, under 98% being singletons. The CDR3 is 12 residues long. With 11 bases removed from V and 6 bases from J, the gap between germline ends came to 16 bases. The germline CDR1 and CDR2 sequences are SNHLY and FYNNEI. Specimen: PBMCs. This clonotype originated in a man aged 30 to 39 in good health and CMV-seropositive. V and J are TRBV2 and TRBJ1-2, with a possible D match to TRBD1 (6 bases). DNA for the CDR3: TGTGCCGCCCGAGACAGGATAAATGGCTACACCTTC. This translates into CAARDRINGYTF.